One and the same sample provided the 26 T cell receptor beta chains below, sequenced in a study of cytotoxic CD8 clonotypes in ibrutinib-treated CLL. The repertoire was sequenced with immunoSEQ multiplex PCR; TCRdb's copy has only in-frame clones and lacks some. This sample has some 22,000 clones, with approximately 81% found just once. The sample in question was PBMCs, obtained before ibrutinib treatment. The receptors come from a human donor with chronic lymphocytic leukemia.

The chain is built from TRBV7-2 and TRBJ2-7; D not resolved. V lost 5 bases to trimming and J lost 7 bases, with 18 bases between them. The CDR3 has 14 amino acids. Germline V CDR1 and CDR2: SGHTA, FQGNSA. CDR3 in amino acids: CASSPLITPSEQYF. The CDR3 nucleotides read TGTGCCAGCAGCCCATTGATTACCCCCTCAGAGCAGTACTTC.

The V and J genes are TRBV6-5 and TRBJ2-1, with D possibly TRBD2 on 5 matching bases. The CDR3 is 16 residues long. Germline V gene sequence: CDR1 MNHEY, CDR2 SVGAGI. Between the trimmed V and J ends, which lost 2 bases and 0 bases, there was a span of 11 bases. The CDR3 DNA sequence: TGTGCCAGCAGTTACGAGGGTGGAAGCTCCTACAATGAGCAGTTCTTC. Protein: CASSYEGGSSYNEQFF.

The CDR3 sequence: CASSSQGGQGTYEQYF. The CDR3 nucleotides read TGTGCCAGCAGCTCCCAGGGTGGACAGGGGACTTACGAGCAGTACTTC. The chain joins TRBV7-8 to TRBJ2-7; 9 positions match TRBD1. The germline V gene encodes CDR1 SGHVS and CDR2 FQNEAQ. With 4 bases clipped from V and 4 bases from J, the junction kept 11 bases outside the gene matches. The length of the CDR3 is 16 residues.

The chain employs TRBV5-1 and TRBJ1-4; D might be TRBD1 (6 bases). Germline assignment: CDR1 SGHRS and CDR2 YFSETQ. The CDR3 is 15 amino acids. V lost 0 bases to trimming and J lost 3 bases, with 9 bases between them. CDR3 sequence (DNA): TGCGCCAGCAGCTTGGCCGGACAGCCTAATGAAAAACTGTTTTTT. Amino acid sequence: CASSLAGQPNEKLFF.

CDR3 loop: CASSTRTGGNQPQHF. CDR3 bases: TGTGCCAGCAGTACCCGGACAGGGGGGAATCAGCCCCAGCATTTT. The V call is TRBV27, the J call TRBJ1-5; 10 nucleotides align to TRBD1. V dropped 5 bases and J dropped 4; count of bases not matched to a gene: 5. The CDR3 totals 15 residues. Looked up from germline, CDR1 is MNHEY and CDR2 is SMNVEV (reference sequence).

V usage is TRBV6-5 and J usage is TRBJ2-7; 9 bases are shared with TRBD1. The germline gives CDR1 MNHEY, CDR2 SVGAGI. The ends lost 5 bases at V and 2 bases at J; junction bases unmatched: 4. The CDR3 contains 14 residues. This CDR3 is CASSRQGGPYEQYF. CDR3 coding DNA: TGTGCCAGCAGTAGACAGGGGGGCCCCTACGAGCAGTACTTC.

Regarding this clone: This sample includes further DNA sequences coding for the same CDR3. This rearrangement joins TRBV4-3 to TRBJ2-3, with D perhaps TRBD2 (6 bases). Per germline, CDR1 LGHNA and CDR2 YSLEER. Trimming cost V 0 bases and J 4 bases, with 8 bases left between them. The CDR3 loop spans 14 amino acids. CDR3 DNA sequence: TGCGCCAGCAGCCAAGATACGGGGGCAGATACGCAGTATTTT. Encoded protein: CASSQDTGADTQYF.

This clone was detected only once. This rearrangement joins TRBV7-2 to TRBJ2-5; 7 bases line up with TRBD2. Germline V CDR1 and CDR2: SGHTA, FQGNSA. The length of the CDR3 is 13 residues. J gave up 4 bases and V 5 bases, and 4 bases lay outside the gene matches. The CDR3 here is CASSAGRIETQYF. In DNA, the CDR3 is TGTGCCAGCAGCGCCGGGAGGATAGAGACCCAGTACTTC. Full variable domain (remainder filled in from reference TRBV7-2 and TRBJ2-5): GAGVSQSPSNKVTEKGKDVELRCDPISGHTALYWYRQSLGQGLEFLIYFQGNSAPDKSGLPSDRFSAERTGGSVSTLTIQRTQQEDSAVYLCASSAGRIETQYFGPGTRLLVL.

In DNA, the CDR3 is TGTGCCAGCAGCCTCCCGTCTCGAGAGCAGTACTTC. As protein: CASSLPSREQYF. The gene calls are TRBV11-2 and TRBJ2-7; D unclear. The V and J ends lost 5 bases and 7 bases respectively, with 12 bases between them. From germline, CDR1 is SGHAT and CDR2 FQNNGV. CDR3 length: 12 residues.

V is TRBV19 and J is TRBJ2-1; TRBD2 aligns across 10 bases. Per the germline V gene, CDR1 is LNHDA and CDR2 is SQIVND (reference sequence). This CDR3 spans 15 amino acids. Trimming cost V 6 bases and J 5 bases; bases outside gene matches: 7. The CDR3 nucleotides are TGTGCCAGTAGGTTTAGCGGGAGGATAGACAATGAGCAGTTCTTC. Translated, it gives CASRFSGRIDNEQFF.

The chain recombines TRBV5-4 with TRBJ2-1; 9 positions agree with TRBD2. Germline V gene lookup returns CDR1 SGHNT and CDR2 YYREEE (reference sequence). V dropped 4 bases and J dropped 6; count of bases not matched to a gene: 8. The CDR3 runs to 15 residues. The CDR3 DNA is TGTGCCAGCAGCGGCGGGAGGGCCTTTAGCAATGAGCAGTTCTTC. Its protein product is CASSGGRAFSNEQFF.

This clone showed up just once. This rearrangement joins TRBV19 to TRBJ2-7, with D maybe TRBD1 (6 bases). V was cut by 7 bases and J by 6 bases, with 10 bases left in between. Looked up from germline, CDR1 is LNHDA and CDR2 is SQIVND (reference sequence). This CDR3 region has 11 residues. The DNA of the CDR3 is TGTGCCAGTAAACAGGGAAGCGAGCAGTACTTC. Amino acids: CASKQGSEQYF. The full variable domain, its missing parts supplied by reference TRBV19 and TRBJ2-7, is DGGITQSPKYLFRKEGQNVTLSCEQNLNHDAMYWYRQDPGQGLRLIYYSQIVNDFQKGDIAEGYSVSREKKESFPLTVTSAQKNPTAFYLCASKQGSEQYFGPGTRLTVT.

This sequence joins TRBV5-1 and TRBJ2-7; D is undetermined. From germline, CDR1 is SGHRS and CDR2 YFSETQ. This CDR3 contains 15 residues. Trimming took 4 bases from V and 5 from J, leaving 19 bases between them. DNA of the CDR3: TGCGCCAGCAGCCTCAGGACCAACTCACCCAACGAGCAGTACTTC. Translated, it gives CASSLRTNSPNEQYF.

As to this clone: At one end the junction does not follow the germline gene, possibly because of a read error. The CDR3 loop reads CASSDRDRQLF. CDR3 in DNA: TGTGCCAGCAGTGACCGGGACCGCCAGCTCTTC. The chain combines TRBV27 with TRBJ2-1; tentatively, D is TRBD1 or TRBD2 (5 bases each). This CDR3 has 11 amino acids. Per germline, CDR1 MNHEY and CDR2 SMNVEV (reference sequence).

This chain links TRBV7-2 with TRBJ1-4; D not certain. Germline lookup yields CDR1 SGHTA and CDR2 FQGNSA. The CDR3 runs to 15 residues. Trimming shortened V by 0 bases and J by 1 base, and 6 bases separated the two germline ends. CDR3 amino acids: CASSLAWVTNEKLFF. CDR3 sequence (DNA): TGTGCCAGCAGCTTAGCCTGGGTAACTAATGAAAAACTGTTTTTT.

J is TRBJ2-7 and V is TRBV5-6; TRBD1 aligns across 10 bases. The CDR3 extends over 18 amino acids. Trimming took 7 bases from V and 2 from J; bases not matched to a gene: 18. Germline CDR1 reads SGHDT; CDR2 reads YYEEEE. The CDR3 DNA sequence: TGTGCCAGCGGGGTTGGGGGACAGGGGTTTATTGGAACCTACGAGCAGTACTTC. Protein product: CASGVGGQGFIGTYEQYF. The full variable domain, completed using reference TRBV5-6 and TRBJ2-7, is DAGVTQSPTHLIKTRGQQVTLRCSPKSGHDTVSWYQQALGQGPQFIFQYYEEEERQRGNFPDRFSGHQFPNYSSELNVNALLLGDSALYLCASGVGGQGFIGTYEQYFGPGTRLTVT.

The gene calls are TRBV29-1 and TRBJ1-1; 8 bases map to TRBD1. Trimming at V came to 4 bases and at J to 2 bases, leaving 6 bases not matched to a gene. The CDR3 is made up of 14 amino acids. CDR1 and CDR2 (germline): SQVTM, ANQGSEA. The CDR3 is CSVAGGQGNTEAFF. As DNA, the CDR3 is TGCAGCGTTGCAGGGGGCCAGGGAAACACTGAAGCTTTCTTT.

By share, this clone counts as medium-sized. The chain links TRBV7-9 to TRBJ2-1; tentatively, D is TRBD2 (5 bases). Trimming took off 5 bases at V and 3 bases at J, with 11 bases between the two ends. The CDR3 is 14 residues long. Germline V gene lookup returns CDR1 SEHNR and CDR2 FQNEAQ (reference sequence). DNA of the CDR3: TGTGCCAGCAGCCCAGAGCGGAACTACAATGAGCAGTTCTTC. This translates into CASSPERNYNEQFF.

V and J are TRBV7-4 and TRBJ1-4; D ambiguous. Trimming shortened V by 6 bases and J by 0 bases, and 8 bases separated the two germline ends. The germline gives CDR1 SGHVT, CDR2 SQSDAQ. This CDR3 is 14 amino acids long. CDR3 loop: CASRRIPTNEKLFF. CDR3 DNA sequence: TGTGCCAGCAGGCGAATACCAACTAATGAAAAACTGTTTTTT.

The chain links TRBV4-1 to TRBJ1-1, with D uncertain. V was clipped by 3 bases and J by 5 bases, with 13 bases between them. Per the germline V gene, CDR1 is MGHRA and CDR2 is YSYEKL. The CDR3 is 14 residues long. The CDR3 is CASSHARGWTEAFF. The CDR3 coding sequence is TGCGCCAGCAGCCACGCCCGGGGATGGACTGAAGCTTTCTTT.

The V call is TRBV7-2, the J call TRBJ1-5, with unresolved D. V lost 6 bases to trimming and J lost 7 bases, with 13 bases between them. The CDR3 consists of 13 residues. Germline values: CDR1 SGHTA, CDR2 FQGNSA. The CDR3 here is CASSKEQRQPQHF. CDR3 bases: TGTGCCAGCAGTAAAGAACAGCGACAGCCCCAGCATTTT.

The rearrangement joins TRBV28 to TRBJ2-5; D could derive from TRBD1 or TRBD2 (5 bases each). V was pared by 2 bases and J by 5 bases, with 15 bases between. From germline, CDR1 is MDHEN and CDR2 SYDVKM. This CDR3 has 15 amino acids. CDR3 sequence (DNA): TGTGCCAGCAGTTTAAGCGGCAGGGTCGGCGAGACCCAGTACTTC. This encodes CASSLSGRVGETQYF.

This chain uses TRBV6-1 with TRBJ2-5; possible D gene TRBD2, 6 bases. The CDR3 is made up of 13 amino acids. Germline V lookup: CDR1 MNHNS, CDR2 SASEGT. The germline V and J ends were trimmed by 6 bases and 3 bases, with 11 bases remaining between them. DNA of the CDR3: TGTGCCAGCAGGCTAGCGACTAAAGAGACCCAGTACTTC. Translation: CASRLATKETQYF.

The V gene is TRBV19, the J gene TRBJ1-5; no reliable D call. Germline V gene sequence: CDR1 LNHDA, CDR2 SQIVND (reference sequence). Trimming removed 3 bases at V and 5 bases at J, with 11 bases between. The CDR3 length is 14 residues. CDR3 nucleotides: TGTGCCAGTAGTATCCTAACCCCGTATCAGCCCCAGCATTTT. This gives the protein CASSILTPYQPQHF.

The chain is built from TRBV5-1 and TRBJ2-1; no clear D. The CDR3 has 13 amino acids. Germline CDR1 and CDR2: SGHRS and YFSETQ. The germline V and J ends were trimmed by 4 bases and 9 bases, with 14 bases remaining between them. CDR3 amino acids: CASSPSVLTEQFF. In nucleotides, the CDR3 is TGCGCCAGCAGCCCCTCTGTCCTCACTGAGCAGTTCTTC.

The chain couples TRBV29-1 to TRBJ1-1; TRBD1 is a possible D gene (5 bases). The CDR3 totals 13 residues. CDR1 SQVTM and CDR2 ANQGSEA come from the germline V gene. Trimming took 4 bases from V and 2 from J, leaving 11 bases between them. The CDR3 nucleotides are TGCAGCGTTGGTGGAGGGGCTAACACTGAAGCTTTCTTT. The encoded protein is CSVGGGANTEAFF.